The clone carrying this T cell receptor (beta chain) was seen a single time. The antigen remains undetermined. The sample comes from a study of OX40 agonist ivuxolimab in advanced cancers. Generated by immunoSEQ multiplex PCR, the TCRdb table keeps only in-frame clones and is missing some. The table has tens of thousands of clones, 84% seen once; the top ten hold 9.8%. Overall study findings and caveats: Clonal expansion was among the lowest in partial responders at 0.1-3.0 mg/kg, especially CD8+.

The CDR3 runs 15 residues. V was pared by 3 bases and J by 6 bases, with 17 bases between. Germline CDR1 SGHNT, CDR2 YYREEE (reference sequence). The rearrangement joins TRBV5-4 to TRBJ2-3, with D possibly being TRBD1 or TRBD2 (5 bases each). The receptor was isolated from an adult with an advanced solid tumor such as melanoma, head and neck, liver or kidney cancer. The specimen was CD4+ or CD8+ T cells sorted from blood, collected in a trial of the OX40 agonist ivuxolimab. The CDR3 nucleotides read TGTGCCAGCAGCTCGGGACCTGATCAGATCGATACGCAGTATTTT. Translated: CASSSGPDQIDTQYF. The variable domain in full, with the rest retrieved from reference TRBV5-4 and TRBJ2-3, is ETGVTQSPTHLIKTRGQQVTLRCSSQSGHNTVSWYQQALGQGPQFIFQYYREEENGRGNFPPRFSGLQFPNYSSELNVNALELDDSALYLCASSSGPDQIDTQYFGPGTRLTVL.